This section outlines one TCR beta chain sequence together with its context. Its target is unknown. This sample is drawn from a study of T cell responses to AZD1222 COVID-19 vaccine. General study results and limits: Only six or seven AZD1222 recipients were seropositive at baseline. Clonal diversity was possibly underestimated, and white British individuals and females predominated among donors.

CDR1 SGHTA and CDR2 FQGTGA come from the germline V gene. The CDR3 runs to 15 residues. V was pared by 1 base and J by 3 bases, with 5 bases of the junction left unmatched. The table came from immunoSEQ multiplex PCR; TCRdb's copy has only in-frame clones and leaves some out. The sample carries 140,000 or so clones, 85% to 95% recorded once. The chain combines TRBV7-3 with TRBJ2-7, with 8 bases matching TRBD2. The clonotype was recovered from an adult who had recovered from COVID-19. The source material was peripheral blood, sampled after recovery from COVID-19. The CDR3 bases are TGTGCCAGCAGCTTAAGAGCGGGAGTTGTCTACGAGCAGTACTTC. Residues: CASSLRAGVVYEQYF.